This TCR beta chain was recorded in a study of spatial heterogeneity in lung cancer. Germline V gene lookup returns CDR1 LGHNT and CDR2 FRNRAP. The CDR3 sequence is 14 residues long. V was clipped by 0 bases and J by 9 bases, with 12 bases between them. Indicated time point: sample taken at primary tumor resection. In TCRdb, the 5' RACE reads were re-called with MiXCR into one record per CDR3 protein. Seen here are about 48,000 distinct CDR3 sequences, approximately 5.3% observed once, and the top ten hold over 8.5%. This clonotype was seen ten or more times. This receptor was identified in a male donor with early-stage non-small cell lung cancer. The genes are TRBV12-5 and TRBJ2-1; D ambiguous. Material: PBMCs, obtained at surgery. Here the CDR3 reads CASGLVKRFSEQFF. CDR3 sequence (DNA): TGTGCTAGTGGTTTGGTAAAGAGGTTTTCTGAGCAGTTCTTC.